The TCR beta chain under discussion was sequenced for a study of OX40 agonist ivuxolimab in advanced cancers. Study-level points and caveats: On average, CD8+ T cells showed a greater number of expanded clones than CD4+.

With respect to this clone: The antigen is undetermined.

The CDR3 loop spans 13 amino acids. Germline CDR1 SGHRS, CDR2 YFSETQ. V lost 7 bases and J 1 base, leaving 11 bases between the germline ends. Blood got drawn at baseline, again on cycle 4 day 1, and then on cycle 7 day 1. Only in-frame clones appear in the TCRdb table, and some are missing; sequencing was by immunoSEQ multiplex PCR. Among 77,000 or so clones listed, less than 95% were seen once. The sample in question was CD4+ or CD8+ T cells sorted from blood, obtained in a trial of the OX40 agonist ivuxolimab. This sequence originates from an adult with an advanced solid tumor such as melanoma, head and neck, liver or kidney cancer. The chain is built from TRBV5-1 and TRBJ2-5; perhaps TRBD2 as D (6 bases). In DNA form, the CDR3 reads TGCGCCAGCCGGGCGGGGACCCAAGAGACCCAGTACTTC. Its protein is CASRAGTQETQYF.